Each of the 13 T cell receptor beta chains below was sequenced from the same sample in a study of Ad26.COV2.S vaccination and SARS-CoV-2 variants (dated by TCRdb to the early 2020s). The sample's time point label, in plain terms: individuals recovered from natural SARS-CoV-2 infection. Libraries were made using the immunoSEQ multiplex PCR assay. The clones in this table, taken by TCRdb from immuneACCESS, are in-frame only. Not every clone is retained; where verified, under half of the shortfall comes from an unresolved V gene, and the cause of the rest is unknown. The sample table records about 350,000 clones; roughly nine tenths of these occur just once. The leading ten clones occupy under 4% of the sample. Material: peripheral blood, obtained after recovery from COVID-19. These TCRs come from a human donor who had recovered from COVID-19.

The chain uses TRBV11-2 and TRBJ1-6; D is ambiguous. The CDR3 runs to 13 residues. Germline V gene sequence: CDR1 SGHAT, CDR2 FQNNGV. V dropped 0 bases and J dropped 14 bases, with 11 bases sitting between them. The CDR3 region is CASSLDWAGALHF. The CDR3, as DNA: TGTGCCAGCAGCTTAGATTGGGCTGGGGCCCTCCACTTT.

This sequence joins TRBV4-1 and TRBJ1-4; a possible D gene is TRBD1 (5 bases). Trimming left V 3 bases short and J 4 bases short, with 15 bases between. Germline V lookup: CDR1 MGHRA, CDR2 YSYEKL. This CDR3 region has 16 residues. Written as DNA, the CDR3 is TGCGCCAGCAGCCAGGATAGGGGACGGCTTAATGAAAAACTGTTTTTT. Translated, it gives CASSQDRGRLNEKLFF.

Remarks on this clone: Other DNA sequences from this sample encode an identical CDR3 as well. CDR3 in amino acids: CASSLSGELFF. DNA for the CDR3: TGTGCCAGCAGTTTATCCGGGGAGCTGTTTTTT. V is TRBV12-3 or TRBV12-4 and J is TRBJ2-2; D remains ambiguous. V dropped 2 bases and J dropped 6 bases, with 1 base sitting between them. The CDR3 extends over 11 amino acids.

This sequence joins TRBV28 and TRBJ2-5; 8 bases are shared with TRBD1. This CDR3 has 16 amino acids. Unmatched junction bases numbered 12, after V lost 5 bases and J lost 4 bases. Germline V gene data show CDR1 as MDHEN and CDR2 as SYDVKM. The DNA of the CDR3 is TGTGCCAGCAGTGCCCAAGTGGCAGGGGGCGCAGAGACCCAGTACTTC. It yields the protein CASSAQVAGGAETQYF.

The rearrangement uses TRBV29-1 and TRBJ2-2; 7 bases are shared with TRBD2. In germline, CDR1 is SQVTM, CDR2 ANQGSEA. Losses at the gene ends were 8 bases for V and 8 bases for J; bases not matched to a gene: 8. CDR3 length: 12 residues. The CDR3 loop is CSTREVGGELFF. The CDR3 DNA follows: TGCAGCACCCGGGAGGTGGGGGGGGAGCTGTTTTTT.

V gene TRBV10-2 combines with J gene TRBJ2-2; D tentatively fits TRBD1 or TRBD2 (7 bases each). Germline V CDR1 and CDR2: WSHSY, SAAADI. This CDR3 is built from 14 residues. Trimming left V 9 bases short and J 5 bases short, with 16 bases between. The CDR3 loop is CASQGGRRTGELFF. CDR3 sequence (DNA): TGCGCCAGTCAGGGGGGGCGTCGTACCGGGGAGCTGTTTTTT.

This clone has a handful of counts. The chain recombines TRBV7-2 with TRBJ1-2, with 10 bases that match TRBD1. With V trimmed by 4 bases and J by 7 bases, 9 bases remained unmatched. The CDR3 totals 15 residues. Germline loops: CDR1 SGHTA, CDR2 FQGNSA. The CDR3 is CASSSRQGALGGYTF. CDR3 coding DNA: TGTGCCAGCAGCTCTCGACAGGGGGCGCTAGGTGGCTACACCTTC.

V and J are TRBV10-3 and TRBJ2-5; the match to TRBD1 covers 9 bases. The CDR3 extends over 12 amino acids. The ends lost 10 bases at V and 5 bases at J; junction bases unmatched: 5. From germline, CDR1 is ENHRY and CDR2 SYGVKD. This chain's CDR3 is CASGDRVETQYF. Here the CDR3 DNA reads TGTGCCAGCGGGGACAGGGTGGAGACCCAGTACTTC.

The rearrangement joins TRBV6-5 to TRBJ2-7; 8 bases map to TRBD2. This CDR3 is 15 amino acids long. Trimming took 0 bases from V and 2 from J; bases not matched to a gene: 3. Germline CDR1 is MNHEY and CDR2 is SVGAGI. The CDR3 protein is CASSYSGGGPYEQYF. The CDR3 DNA is TGTGCCAGCAGTTACTCCGGCGGGGGGCCCTACGAGCAGTACTTC.

The V gene is TRBV7-2, the J gene TRBJ2-4; D unresolved. The CDR3 is 14 amino acids. Germline lookup yields CDR1 SGHTA and CDR2 FQGNSA. The V and J ends lost 5 bases and 0 bases respectively, with 8 bases between them. The CDR3 loop is CASSQQLAKNIQYF. The CDR3 DNA reads as TGTGCCAGCAGCCAGCAACTAGCCAAAAACATTCAGTACTTC.

V gene TRBV11-2 combines with J gene TRBJ1-6, with TRBD1 as a possible D gene (5 bases). Germline V lookup: CDR1 SGHAT, CDR2 FQNNGV. Deletions cut 1 base from V and 11 bases from J, with 12 bases between. The CDR3 extends over 14 amino acids. CDR3 loop: CASSLVAPGPPLHF. The CDR3 DNA is TGTGCCAGCAGCTTAGTGGCGCCGGGGCCACCCCTCCACTTT. Full variable domain (missing parts from reference TRBV11-2 and TRBJ1-6): EAGVAQSPRYKIIEKRQSVAFWCNPISGHATLYWYQQILGQGPKLLIQFQNNGVVDDSQLPKDRFSAERLKGVDSTLKIQPAKLEDSAVYLCASSLVAPGPPLHFGNGTRLTVT.

The rearrangement links TRBV9 to TRBJ2-2; 10 nucleotides align to TRBD1. Germline trimming cut 3 bases from V and 5 bases from J; bases unmatched to any gene: 7. CDR3 size: 16 residues. The germline gives CDR1 SGDLS, CDR2 YYNGEE. The CDR3 sequence: CASSATTGGLTGELFF. The DNA for the CDR3 is TGTGCCAGCAGCGCAACGACAGGGGGCCTAACCGGGGAGCTGTTTTTT.

CDR3 bases: TGTGCCAGCAGTACAGGGACGGGGCAGCCCCAGCATTTT. Translating gives CASSTGTGQPQHF. The genes are TRBV27 and TRBJ1-5, with D perhaps matching TRBD1 (6 bases). In germline, CDR1 is MNHEY, CDR2 SMNVEV (reference sequence). The length of the CDR3 is 13 residues. Trimming took 5 bases from V and 7 from J, leaving 12 bases between them.